The rows below give T cell receptor beta chains drawn from one sample of a study of T-cell memory formation after mild COVID-19. TCRdb re-derived calls from the 5' RACE reads in MiXCR, one entry per CDR3 protein. The top ten hold about 22% of the sample, which has around 340,000 distinct CDR3 sequences, 13% seen once. Sequenced material: PBMCs or a T cell subset sorted from them (not recorded which). Every receptor here comes from a man between 18 and 29 years old who had mild COVID-19 (a few samples of this study predate the infection). Cell type and time point are not known. Each CDR3 is given with its conserved first and last residue. A D gene is named only where the DNA matches it firmly. Some rows mark clone size as missing; the rest say once, few, many or name a class of expanded clone.

>few|TRBJ2-3|TRBV12-3/TRBV12-4|TRBD1
CASSSGQRTQYF
TGTGCCAGCAGTTCGGGACAGCGTACGCAGTATTTT
>NA|TRBJ2-2|TRBV7-9|NA
CASSSPVGGDYTGELFF
TGTGCCAGCAGCTCGCCGGTGGGGGGTGACTACACCGGGGAGCTGTTTTTT
>many|TRBJ2-5|TRBV7-2|NA
CASSLAKSRETQYF
TGTGCCAGCAGCTTAGCGAAGTCTCGAGAGACCCAGTACTTC
>many|TRBJ2-3|TRBV6-4|NA
CASSNRGTDTQYF
TGTGCCAGCAGCAACAGGGGCACAGATACGCAGTATTTT
>few|TRBJ2-1|TRBV5-1|NA
CASSLSGTSYNEQFF
TGCGCCAGCAGCTTGTCTGGTACCTCCTACAATGAGCAGTTCTTC
>few|TRBJ1-5|TRBV7-2|NA
CASSLAVFNQPQHF
TGTGCCAGCAGCTTAGCAGTGTTTAATCAGCCCCAGCATTTT
>NA|TRBJ1-2|TRBV5-6|NA
CASSKAGQGYGYTF
TGTGCCAGCAGCAAGGCTGGTCAGGGCTATGGCTACACCTTC
>once|TRBJ2-7|TRBV5-1|TRBD1
CASSGTGGVEQYF
TGCGCCAGCAGCGGAACAGGGGGAGTCGAGCAGTACTTC
>few|TRBJ2-5|TRBV28|NA
CASKVSHETQYF
TGTGCCAGCAAAGTCTCACACGAGACCCAGTACTTC
>few|TRBJ2-7|TRBV12-3/TRBV12-4|NA
CASSLTFSGDNSYEQYF
TGTGCCAGCAGTTTAACGTTTTCCGGGGACAACTCCTACGAGCAGTACTTC
>few|TRBJ1-6|TRBV5-5|NA
CASSLASGISGNSPLHF
TGTGCCAGCAGCTTGGCGTCAGGGATTTCAGGAAATTCACCCCTCCACTTT
>NA|TRBJ1-5|TRBV6-2/TRBV6-3|NA
CASRVQGRSYQPQHF
TGTGCCAGCAGAGTACAAGGTAGATCCTATCAGCCCCAGCATTTT
>few|TRBJ2-3|TRBV4-1|NA
CASSQGFGTDTQYF
TGCGCCAGCAGCCAAGGGTTCGGCACAGATACGCAGTATTTT
>NA|TRBJ2-5|TRBV7-9|TRBD2
CASSFTSAETQYF
TGTGCCAGCAGCTTTACTAGCGCAGAGACCCAGTACTTC
>NA|TRBJ1-1|TRBV6-2/TRBV6-3|TRBD1
CASSGQGMNTEAFF
TGTGCCAGCAGCGGACAGGGGATGAACACTGAAGCTTTCTTT
>few|TRBJ2-7|TRBV4-1|NA
CASSQAPIQGGAYEQYF
TGCGCCAGCAGCCAAGCCCCGATACAGGGGGGGGCCTACGAGCAGTACTTC
>few|TRBJ2-3|TRBV7-8|NA
CASSLARGLSPTDTQYF
TGTGCCAGCAGCTTAGCCAGGGGACTATCTCCCACAGATACGCAGTATTTT
>NA|TRBJ1-5|TRBV7-2|TRBD1
CASSDRVLGGGQPQHF
TGTGCCAGCAGTGACAGGGTATTGGGTGGCGGTCAGCCCCAGCATTTT
>many|TRBJ2-3|TRBV20-1|NA
CSAPRQSSTDTQYF
TGCAGTGCCCCTAGACAGAGCTCCACAGATACGCAGTATTTT
>few|TRBJ2-7|TRBV4-1|NA
CASSQKDVSYEQYF
TGCGCCAGCAGCCAAAAAGACGTCTCCTACGAGCAGTACTTC
>few|TRBJ2-2|TRBV21-1|NA
CASSHHRGKVPGELFF
TGTGCCAGCAGCCATCACAGAGGGAAAGTGCCCGGGGAGCTGTTTTTT
>few|TRBJ2-7|TRBV20-1|NA
CSASADSRPSLYEQYF
TGCAGTGCTAGTGCGGACTCTCGCCCCTCTCTCTACGAGCAGTACTTC
>few|TRBJ1-1|TRBV14|NA
CASSQEGIRAFF
TGTGCCAGCAGCCAAGAGGGGATTCGGGCTTTCTTT
>few|TRBJ2-3|TRBV7-9|NA
CASSSSGPRTDTQYF
TGTGCCAGCAGCTCGTCCGGGCCTCGCACAGATACGCAGTATTTT
>few|TRBJ2-5|TRBV24-1|NA
CATSDTALETQYF
TGTGCCACCAGTGACACAGCCCTGGAGACCCAGTACTTC
>NA|TRBJ2-7|TRBV7-6|TRBD1
CASSTTGTGYYEQYF
TGTGCCAGCAGTACAACCGGGACAGGTTATTACGAGCAGTACTTC
>NA|TRBJ1-2|TRBV5-1|NA
CASSLVALDGYTF
TGCGCCAGCAGCTTGGTGGCACTCGATGGCTACACCTTC
>NA|TRBJ1-2|TRBV9|NA
CASTRQGITPIGYTF
TGTGCCAGCACCCGGCAGGGGATAACCCCTATTGGCTACACCTTC
>NA|TRBJ2-3|TRBV18|TRBD2
CASSPLKRGGTDTQYF
TGTGCCAGCTCACCACTTAAGCGGGGGGGCACAGATACGCAGTATTTT
>many|TRBJ2-7|TRBV7-9|NA
CASSFTGGGHEQYF
TGTGCCAGCAGTTTTACAGGAGGGGGCCACGAGCAGTACTTC
>few|TRBJ1-2|TRBV6-5|NA
CASSYSTGGYGYTF
TGTGCCAGCAGTTACTCGACCGGAGGGTATGGCTACACCTTC
>NA|TRBJ2-2|TRBV14|TRBD2
CASSRGLALNTGELFF
TGTGCCAGCAGCCGGGGACTAGCACTAAACACCGGGGAGCTGTTTTTT
>many|TRBJ2-2|TRBV11-2|NA
CASSLRNTGELFF
TGTGCCAGCAGCTTACGGAACACCGGGGAGCTGTTTTTT
>NA|TRBJ2-1|TRBV24-1|TRBD1
CATSDPTGSSYNEQFF
TGTGCCACCAGTGACCCGACAGGGAGCTCCTACAATGAGCAGTTCTTC
>NA|TRBJ2-3|TRBV7-2|TRBD2
CASSWTSVPITDTQYF
TGTGCCAGCAGCTGGACTAGCGTCCCGATCACAGATACGCAGTATTTT
>NA|TRBJ1-2|TRBV12-3/TRBV12-4|TRBD1
CASSTRGRLYGYTF
TGTGCCAGCAGTACCAGGGGGCGTCTGTATGGCTACACCTTC
>NA|TRBJ2-1|TRBV29-1|NA
CSVAGIEGGEQFF
TGCAGCGTGGCTGGGATAGAGGGGGGTGAGCAGTTCTTC
>NA|TRBJ2-7|TRBV7-9|TRBD1
CASSLAGQTYEQYF
TGTGCCAGCAGCTTAGCGGGACAGACCTACGAGCAGTACTTC
>few|TRBJ2-5|TRBV7-3|TRBD1
CASSFGQGSSQETQYF
TGTGCCAGCAGCTTCGGACAGGGTTCGTCCCAAGAGACCCAGTACTTC
>few|TRBJ2-3|TRBV5-1|TRBD1
CASSLASGGLSTDTQYF
TGCGCCAGCAGCTTGGCGTCAGGGGGCCTTTCGACAGATACGCAGTATTTT
>few|TRBJ2-7|TRBV15|NA
CATSRDYQESYEQYF
TGTGCCACCAGCAGAGACTATCAGGAGTCCTACGAGCAGTACTTC
>many|TRBJ1-2|TRBV9|TRBD1
CASTLAGGSNYGYTF
TGTGCCAGTACCTTGGCAGGGGGAAGTAACTATGGCTACACCTTC
>few|TRBJ1-2|TRBV7-9|NA
CASSPPGAGFSGYTF
TGTGCCAGCAGTCCCCCGGGGGCCGGGTTCTCTGGCTACACCTTC
>many|TRBJ1-2|TRBV28|TRBD1
CASSYDRDRGYTF
TGTGCCAGCAGTTACGACAGGGATCGCGGCTACACCTTC
>few|TRBJ1-2|TRBV27|NA
CASSLGRADYGYTF
TGTGCCAGCAGTTTAGGCAGGGCAGACTATGGCTACACCTTC
>few|TRBJ2-1|TRBV6-6|TRBD2
CASSYPNLQGTSNNEQFF
TGTGCCAGCAGTTACCCGAACTTACAGGGGACTAGCAACAATGAGCAGTTCTTC
>NA|TRBJ2-7|TRBV7-9|NA
CASSLTGTRGEQYF
TGTGCCAGCAGCTTAACGGGAACAAGAGGCGAGCAGTACTTC
>NA|TRBJ2-1|TRBV4-2|TRBD2
CASSQEATSGYNEQFF
TGTGCCAGCAGCCAAGAGGCGACTAGCGGCTACAATGAGCAGTTCTTC
>few|TRBJ2-7|TRBV30|TRBD1
CAWSDVDRGRSGEQYF
TGTGCCTGGAGTGACGTCGACAGGGGTCGGTCGGGCGAGCAGTACTTC
>many|TRBJ2-7|TRBV10-3|NA
CAISESDSSYEQYF
TGTGCCATCAGTGAGTCGGACAGCTCCTACGAGCAGTACTTC
>NA|TRBJ1-6|TRBV10-2|TRBD1
CASSPGTGRPLHF
TGCGCCAGCAGCCCCGGGACAGGGCGGCCCCTCCACTTT
>NA|TRBJ2-1|TRBV6-2/TRBV6-3|TRBD2
CASRVAGGPEQFF
TGTGCCAGCAGGGTAGCGGGGGGGCCGGAGCAGTTCTTC
>few|TRBJ2-2|TRBV7-8|NA
CASSLDVTPSTNTGELFF
TGTGCCAGCAGCTTAGATGTCACGCCGTCTACGAACACCGGGGAGCTGTTTTTT
>few|TRBJ1-6|TRBV4-3|NA
CASSQDGPGYNSPLHF
TGCGCCAGCAGCCAAGATGGGCCGGGCTATAATTCACCCCTCCACTTT
>few|TRBJ2-1|TRBV7-9|TRBD1
CASSLRDRGNEQFF
TGTGCCAGCAGCCTCCGGGACAGGGGCAATGAGCAGTTCTTC